This TCR beta chain was recovered during a study of neurological immune-mediated disorders. General observations from the study: Among expanded clones, no CDR3 amino acid sequences were shared across subjects, a pattern suggesting private repertoires in all groups.

V lost 4 bases, J lost 4 bases, and 3 bases stayed unmatched. This CDR3 spans 15 amino acids. The germline V gene has CDR1 SGHRS and CDR2 YFSETQ. Sequencing runs each yielded over 180 million TCR-beta sequences from 15-18 subjects. Each CDR3 protein gets one entry after TCRdb re-called the 5' RACE reads with MiXCR. The sample includes 25,000 to 35,000 distinct CDR3 sequences, approximately 1.4% seen only once; the top ten take around 9%. This clonotype was counted ten times or more. Its antigen is undetermined. The sequenced material came from PBMCs. The chain combines TRBV5-1 with TRBJ1-4, with TRBD1 matching 11 bases. The sequence came from a woman aged 25 to 39 with multiple sclerosis. As DNA, the CDR3 is TGCGCCAGCAGCGTGGGACAGGGGGGTAATGAAAAACTGTTTTTT. This translates into CASSVGQGGNEKLFF.